This T cell receptor beta chain was sequenced during a study of beta chain features in type 1 diabetes. Study-wide results and caveats: Significant though moderate, a shortening of TCRB CDR3s appeared in all four CD4+ subsets of Type 1 diabetes patients. PCR may have favored shorter templates equally in patients and controls.

There are a few counts of this clone. Its antigen is currently unknown. As every portion of the isolated RNA was reverse transcribed, the sequencing read expressed TCRB transcripts. Repertoires were generated with immunoSEQ multiplex PCR, while TCRdb's copy carries only in-frame clones and drops some. Among a few hundred thousand clones listed, around an eighth were seen once. V was shortened by 4 bases and J by 5 bases, with 7 bases between the two germline ends. This CDR3 region has 12 residues. Germline V gene data show CDR1 as SGHNT and CDR2 as YYREEE (reference sequence). Sequenced sample: naive CD4+ T cells from blood. The sequence was collected from a woman aged 18 to 35 with type 1 diabetes. The gene calls are TRBV5-4 and TRBJ2-1; D is uncertain. The CDR3 coding sequence is TGTGCCAGCAGCCTACTCGACAATGAGCAGTTCTTC. Protein product: CASSLLDNEQFF.